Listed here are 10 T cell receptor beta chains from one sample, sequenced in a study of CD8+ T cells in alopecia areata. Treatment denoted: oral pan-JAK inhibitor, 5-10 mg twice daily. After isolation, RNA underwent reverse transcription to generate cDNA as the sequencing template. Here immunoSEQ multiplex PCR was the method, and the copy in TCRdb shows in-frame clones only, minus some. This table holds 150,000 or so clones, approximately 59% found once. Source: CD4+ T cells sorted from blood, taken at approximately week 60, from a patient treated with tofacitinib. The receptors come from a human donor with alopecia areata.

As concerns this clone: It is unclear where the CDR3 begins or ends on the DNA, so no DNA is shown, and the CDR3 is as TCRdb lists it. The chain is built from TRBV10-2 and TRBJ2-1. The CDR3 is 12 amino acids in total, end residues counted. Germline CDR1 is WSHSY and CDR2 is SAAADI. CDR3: CATSLWEFEQFF.

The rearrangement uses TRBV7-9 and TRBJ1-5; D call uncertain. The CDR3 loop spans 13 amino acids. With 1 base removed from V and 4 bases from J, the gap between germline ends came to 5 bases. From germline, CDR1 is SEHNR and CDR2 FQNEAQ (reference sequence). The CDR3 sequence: CASSLDVNQPQHF. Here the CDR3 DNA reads TGTGCCAGCAGCTTAGACGTAAATCAGCCCCAGCATTTT.

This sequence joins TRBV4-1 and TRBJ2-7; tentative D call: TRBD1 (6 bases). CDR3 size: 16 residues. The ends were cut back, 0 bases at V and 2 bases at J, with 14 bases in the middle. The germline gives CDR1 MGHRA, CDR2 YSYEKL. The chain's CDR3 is CASSQEFWHRAYEQYF. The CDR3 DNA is TGCGCCAGCAGCCAAGAGTTTTGGCACAGGGCCTACGAGCAGTACTTC.

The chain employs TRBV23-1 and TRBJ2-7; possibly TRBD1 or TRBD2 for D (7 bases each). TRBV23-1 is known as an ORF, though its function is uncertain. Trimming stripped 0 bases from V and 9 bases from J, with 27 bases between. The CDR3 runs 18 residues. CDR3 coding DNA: TGCGCCAGCAGTCAATCCCACGGGGAGGGGGCACAGTCGAAGGTGCAGTACTTC. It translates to CASSQSHGEGAQSKVQYF.

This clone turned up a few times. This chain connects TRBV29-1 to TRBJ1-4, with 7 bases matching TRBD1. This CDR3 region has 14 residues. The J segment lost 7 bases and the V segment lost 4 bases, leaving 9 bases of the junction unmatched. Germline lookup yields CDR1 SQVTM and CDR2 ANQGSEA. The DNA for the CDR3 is TGCAGCGTTGGAACAGGGGCGGGAGGTGAAAAACTGTTTTTT. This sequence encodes CSVGTGAGGEKLFF.

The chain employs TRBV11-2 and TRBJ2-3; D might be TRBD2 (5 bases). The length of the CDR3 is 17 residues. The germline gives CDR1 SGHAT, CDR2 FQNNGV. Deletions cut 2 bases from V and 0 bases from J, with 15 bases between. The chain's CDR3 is CASSLYSASTSTDTQYF. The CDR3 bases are TGTGCCAGCAGCTTATATAGCGCGTCTACTAGCACAGATACGCAGTATTTT.

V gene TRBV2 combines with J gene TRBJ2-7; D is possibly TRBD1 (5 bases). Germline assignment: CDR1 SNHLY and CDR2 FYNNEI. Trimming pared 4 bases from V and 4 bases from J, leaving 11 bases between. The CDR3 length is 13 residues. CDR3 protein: CASSVDSRYEQYF. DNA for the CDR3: TGTGCCAGCAGTGTAGACAGTAGATACGAGCAGTACTTC.

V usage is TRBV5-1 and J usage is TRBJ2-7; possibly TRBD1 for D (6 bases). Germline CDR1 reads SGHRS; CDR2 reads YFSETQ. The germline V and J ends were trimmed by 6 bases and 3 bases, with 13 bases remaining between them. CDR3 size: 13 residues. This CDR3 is CASTRDMGYEQYF. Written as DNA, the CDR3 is TGCGCCAGCACCCGGGACATGGGCTACGAGCAGTACTTC.

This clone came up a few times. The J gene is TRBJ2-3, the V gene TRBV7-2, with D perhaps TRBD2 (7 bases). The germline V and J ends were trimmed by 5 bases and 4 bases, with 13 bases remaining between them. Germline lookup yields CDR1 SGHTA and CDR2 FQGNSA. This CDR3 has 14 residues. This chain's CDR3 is CASSTQGRADTQYF. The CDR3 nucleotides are TGTGCCAGCAGCACGCAGGGGAGGGCAGATACGCAGTATTTT. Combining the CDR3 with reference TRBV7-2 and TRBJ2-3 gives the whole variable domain GAGVSQSPSNKVTEKGKDVELRCDPISGHTALYWYRQSLGQGLEFLIYFQGNSAPDKSGLPSDRFSAERTGGSVSTLTIQRTQQEDSAVYLCASSTQGRADTQYFGPGTRLTVL.

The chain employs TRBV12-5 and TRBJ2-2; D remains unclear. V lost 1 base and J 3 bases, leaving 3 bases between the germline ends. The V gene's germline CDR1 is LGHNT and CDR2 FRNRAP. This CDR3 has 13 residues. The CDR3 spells CASGLGHTGELFF. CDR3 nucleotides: TGTGCTAGTGGTTTGGGACACACCGGGGAGCTGTTTTTT.